The clone carrying this T cell receptor beta chain was picked up many times. The antigen is undetermined. These data belong to a study of post-analysis software for immune sequencing data. About the study: Included among the disease courses, which were recorded for the cohort, were relapsing-remitting, secondary progressive and progressive-relapsing multiple sclerosis. Study results and limitations: A handful of TRBV segments appeared more often in patients than in controls, and TRBV5-6, TRBV5-1 and TRBV20-1 were among these.

CDR1 and CDR2 from the germline V gene are LGHDT and YNNKEL (reference sequence). V gave up 8 bases and J gave up 3 bases; unmatched junction bases: 4. CDR3 length: 13 amino acids. Incorporated into the TCR beta cDNA libraries were unique molecular identifiers, which served to reduce PCR and sequencing biases. TCRdb reprocessed the PCR reads via MiXCR and lists one record per CDR3 protein. This table has hundreds of thousands of distinct CDR3 sequences, 25% to 30% appearing once. The chain uses TRBV3-1 and TRBJ2-3; 8 bases are shared with TRBD1. This receptor was obtained from a girl aged 5-17 years with multiple sclerosis. What was sequenced was blood. The CDR3 bases are TGTGCCAGCTCTCAGGGGGCTACAGATACGCAGTATTTT. This encodes CASSQGATDTQYF.